A selection of T cell receptor beta chains follows, all from one sample in a study of T cell responses to AZD1222 COVID-19 vaccine. The method was immunoSEQ multiplex PCR; TCRdb's version includes in-frame clones alone and lacks a portion of them. The table includes 55,000 to 65,000 clones, over 75% detected once. Material: peripheral blood, obtained on day 0 of AZD1222 vaccination. These receptor sequences come from an adult in good health. Each CDR3 is given with its conserved first and last residue. D genes are given only for firm matches. Only some rows state a clone size, as once, few, many or a class for expanded clones.

clone size	V gene	J gene	D gene	CDR3 DNA	CDR3 protein
-	TRBV7-9	TRBJ2-6	TRBD1	TGTGCCAGCAGCTTAGCGGGACAGCCGAGCTCTGGGGCCAACGTCCTGACTTTC	CASSLAGQPSSGANVLTF
-	TRBV7-9	TRBJ1-6	-	TGTGCCAGCAGCAATGAAGGGTGGGGGTCACCCCTCCACTTT	CASSNEGWGSPLHF
-	TRBV11-2	TRBJ2-5	TRBD2	TGTGCCAGCAGCTTACAAGGCGGGGGGCCAGAGACCCAGTACTTC	CASSLQGGGPETQYF
-	TRBV13	TRBJ1-5	-	TGTGCCAGCAGCTTAAGAGGGGCGAGCAATCAGCCCCAGCATTTT	CASSLRGASNQPQHF
-	TRBV5-4	TRBJ2-7	-	TGTGCCAGCAGCTTGGGCCCAACCTCCTACGAGCAGTACTTC	CASSLGPTSYEQYF
few	TRBV21-1	TRBJ1-5	-	TGTGCCAGCAGCAAAGAGGACAGGGTGAGGCTAAGCAATCAGCCCCAGCATTTT	CASSKEDRVRLSNQPQHF
-	TRBV7-9	TRBJ1-6	TRBD1	TGTGCCAGCACGCGGACAGGGTCCACGATCCCCCTCCACTTT	CASTRTGSTIPLHF
-	TRBV3-1/TRBV3-2	TRBJ2-7	-	TGTGCCAGCAGCCAAGTAAGGGGCGAGCAGTACTTC	CASSQVRGEQYF
once	TRBV9	TRBJ2-1	TRBD2	TGTGCCAGCAGCGTCTCGAGCGGGAGTATCAATGAGCAGTTCTTC	CASSVSSGSINEQFF
-	TRBV3-1/TRBV3-2	TRBJ2-3	TRBD2	TGTGCCAGCAGCCCCCATCGGACTAGCGCGACGAACGCAGATACGCAGTATTTT	CASSPHRTSATNADTQYF
-	TRBV5-5	TRBJ1-1	TRBD1	TGTGCCAGCACCATTAGACAGGGTCTGAACACTGAAGCTTTCTTT	CASTIRQGLNTEAFF
-	TRBV28	TRBJ1-1	-	TGTGCCAGCAGTTTGAGGGGAAGCACTGAAGCTTTCTTT	CASSLRGSTEAFF
-	TRBV13	TRBJ2-1	TRBD2	TGTGCCAGCAGCTTACTAGCGGGAGGGCCTGGCAATGAGCAGTTCTTC	CASSLLAGGPGNEQFF
-	TRBV6-5	TRBJ1-5	TRBD1	TGTGCCAGCAATCGGGACAGGGAGGCTCAGCCCCAGCATTTT	CASNRDREAQPQHF
-	TRBV19	TRBJ1-5	-	TGTGCCAGTTCGCCCGGGGATAGCAATCAGCCCCAGCATTTT	CASSPGDSNQPQHF
-	TRBV19	TRBJ2-7	TRBD1	TGTGCCAGTAGCCCCGGACAGGGTGGCTACGAGCAGTACTTC	CASSPGQGGYEQYF
-	TRBV19	TRBJ1-5	-	TGTGCCAGTAGCGACACGAGCGGGCTCTGGAGCAATCAGCCCCAGCATTTT	CASSDTSGLWSNQPQHF
-	TRBV19	TRBJ2-7	-	TGTGCCACCACAGGGACCTCCTACGAGCAGTACTTC	CATTGTSYEQYF
-	TRBV5-1	TRBJ2-7	TRBD2	TGCGCCAGTCAGACTAGCGGGAATGGCTACGAGCAGTACTTC	CASQTSGNGYEQYF
-	TRBV27	TRBJ2-4	TRBD2	TGTGCCAGCGGACTAGCGGGAGCCCAAAACATTCAGTACTTC	CASGLAGAQNIQYF
-	TRBV7-2	TRBJ2-5	TRBD2	TGTGCCAGCAGCTTAGTTACCCTCACTAGCGGAGAGACCCAGTACTTC	CASSLVTLTSGETQYF
-	TRBV19	TRBJ1-1	TRBD1	TGTGCCAGTACCATCGGGACAGGGCGTGTACCTGAAGCTTTCTTT	CASTIGTGRVPEAFF
-	TRBV28	TRBJ1-5	-	TGTGCCAGCAGTTTTAAGGGAGGAAACAATCAGCCCCAGCATTTT	CASSFKGGNNQPQHF
-	TRBV27	TRBJ1-1	-	TGTGCCAGCCGTGGACAGTCGAACACTGAAGCTTTCTTT	CASRGQSNTEAFF
-	TRBV11-2	TRBJ2-7	-	TGTGCCAGCAGCTTATCAGCCCGGGCCTCCTACGAGCAGTACTTC	CASSLSARASYEQYF
-	TRBV10-3	TRBJ2-1	TRBD2	TGTGCCATCAGTGAGAAGGTAGCGGGAGTTAAGGAGCAGTTCTTC	CAISEKVAGVKEQFF
-	TRBV10-3	TRBJ1-5	-	TGTGCCATCAGTGAAGGGGCCCAGCAGCCCCAGCATTTT	CAISEGAQQPQHF
once	TRBV19	TRBJ1-2	-	TGTGCCAGTAGTATTGATAGAGATTATGGCTACACCTTC	CASSIDRDYGYTF
-	TRBV4-1	TRBJ1-2	-	TGCGCCAGCAGCCGAGAACCGGGGCCGAGTTTTGGCTACACCTTC	CASSREPGPSFGYTF
few	TRBV7-9	TRBJ2-7	TRBD2	TGTGCCAGCAGCTACCGACTAGCGGGAGACTACGAGCAGTACTTC	CASSYRLAGDYEQYF
-	TRBV11-3	TRBJ2-2	TRBD1	TGTGCCAGCAGCTCGCGGACAGGGAGCCGCGACGGGGAGCTGTTTTTT	CASSSRTGSRDGELFF
-	TRBV6-4	TRBJ1-6	TRBD1	TGTGCCAGCAGTGGGGACAGGGTTGGATCACCCCTCCACTTT	CASSGDRVGSPLHF